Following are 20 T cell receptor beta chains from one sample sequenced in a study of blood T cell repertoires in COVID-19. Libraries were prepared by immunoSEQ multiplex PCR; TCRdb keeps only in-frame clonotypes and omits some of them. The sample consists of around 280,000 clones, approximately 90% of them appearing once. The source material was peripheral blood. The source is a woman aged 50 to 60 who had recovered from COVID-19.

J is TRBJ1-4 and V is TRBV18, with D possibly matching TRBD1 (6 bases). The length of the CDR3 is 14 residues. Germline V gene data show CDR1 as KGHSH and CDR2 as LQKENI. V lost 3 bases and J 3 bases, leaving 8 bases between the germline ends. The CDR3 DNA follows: TGTGCCAGCTCACCTCGGACAGCTAATGAAAAACTGTTTTTT. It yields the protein CASSPRTANEKLFF.

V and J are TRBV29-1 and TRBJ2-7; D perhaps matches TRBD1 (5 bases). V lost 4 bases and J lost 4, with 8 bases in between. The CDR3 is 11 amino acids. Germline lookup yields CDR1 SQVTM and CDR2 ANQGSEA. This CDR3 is CSVAGLYEQYF. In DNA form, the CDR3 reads TGCAGCGTTGCAGGGCTATACGAGCAGTACTTC.

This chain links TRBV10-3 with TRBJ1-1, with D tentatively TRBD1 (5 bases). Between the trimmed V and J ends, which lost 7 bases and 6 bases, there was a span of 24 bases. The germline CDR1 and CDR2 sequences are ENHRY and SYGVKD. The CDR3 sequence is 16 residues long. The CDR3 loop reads CAIKRGRGGVDAEAFF. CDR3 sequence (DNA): TGTGCCATCAAGAGGGGCCGTGGGGGGGTAGACGCTGAAGCTTTCTTT.

The CDR3 sequence is CASSYAGTISPLHF. CDR3 nucleotides: TGTGCCAGCAGTTACGCGGGTACGATTTCACCCCTCCACTTT. The chain has TRBV6-6 and TRBJ1-6; D gene unclear. The length of the CDR3 is 14 residues. CDR1 and CDR2 (germline): MNHNY, SVGAGI (reference sequence). Trimming removed 2 bases from V and 9 bases from J, with 11 bases in between.

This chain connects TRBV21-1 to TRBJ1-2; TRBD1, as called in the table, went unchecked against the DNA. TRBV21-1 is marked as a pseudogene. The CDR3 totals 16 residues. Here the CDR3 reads CARNGQDRSLNYGYTF. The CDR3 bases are TGTGCCAGGAATGGACAGGATCGGTCTCTAAACTATGGCTACACCTTC.

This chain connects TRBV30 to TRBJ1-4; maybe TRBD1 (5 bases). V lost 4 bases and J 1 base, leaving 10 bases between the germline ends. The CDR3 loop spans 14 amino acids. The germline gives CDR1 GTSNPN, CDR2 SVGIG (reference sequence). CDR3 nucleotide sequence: TGTGCCTGGACCCGAGACAGAACTAATGAAAAACTGTTTTTT. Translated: CAWTRDRTNEKLFF.

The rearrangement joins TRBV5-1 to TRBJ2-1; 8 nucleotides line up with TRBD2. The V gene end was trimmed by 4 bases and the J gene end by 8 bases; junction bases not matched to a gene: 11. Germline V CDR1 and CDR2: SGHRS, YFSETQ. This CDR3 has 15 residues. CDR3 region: CASSTGAGAVDEQFF. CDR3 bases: TGCGCCAGCAGCACAGGAGCGGGAGCTGTTGATGAGCAGTTCTTC.

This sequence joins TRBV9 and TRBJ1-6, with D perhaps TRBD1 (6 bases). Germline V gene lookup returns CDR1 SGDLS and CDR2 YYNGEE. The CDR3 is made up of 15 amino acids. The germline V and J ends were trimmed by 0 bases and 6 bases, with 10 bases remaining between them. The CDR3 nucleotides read TGTGCCAGCAGCGTAGCTGGGACAAGTAATTCACCCCTCCACTTT. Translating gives CASSVAGTSNSPLHF.

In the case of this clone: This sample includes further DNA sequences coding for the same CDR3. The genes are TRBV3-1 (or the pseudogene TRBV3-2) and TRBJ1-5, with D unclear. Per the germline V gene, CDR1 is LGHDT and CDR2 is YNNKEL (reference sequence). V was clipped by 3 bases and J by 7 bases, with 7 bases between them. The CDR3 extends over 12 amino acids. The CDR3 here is CASSQGEQPQHF. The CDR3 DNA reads TGTGCCAGCAGCCAGGGCGAGCAGCCCCAGCATTTT.

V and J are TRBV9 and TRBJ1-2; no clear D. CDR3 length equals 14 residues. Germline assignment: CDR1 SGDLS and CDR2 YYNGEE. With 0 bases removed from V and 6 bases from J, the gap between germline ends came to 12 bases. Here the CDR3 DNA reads TGTGCCAGCAGCGTAGTGGGAGGGAGCCATGGCTACACCTTC. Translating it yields CASSVVGGSHGYTF. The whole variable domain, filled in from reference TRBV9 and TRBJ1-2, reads DSGVTQTPKHLITATGQRVTLRCSPRSGDLSVYWYQQSLDQGLQFLIQYYNGEERAKGNILERFSAQQFPDLHSELNLSSLELGDSALYFCASSVVGGSHGYTFGSGTRLTVV.

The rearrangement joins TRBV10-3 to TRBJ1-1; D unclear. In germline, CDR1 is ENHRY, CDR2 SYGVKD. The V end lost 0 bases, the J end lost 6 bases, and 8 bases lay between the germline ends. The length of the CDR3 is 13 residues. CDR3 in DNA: TGTGCCATCAGTGAGTCGCGGGGTTCTGAAGCTTTCTTT. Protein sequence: CAISESRGSEAFF.

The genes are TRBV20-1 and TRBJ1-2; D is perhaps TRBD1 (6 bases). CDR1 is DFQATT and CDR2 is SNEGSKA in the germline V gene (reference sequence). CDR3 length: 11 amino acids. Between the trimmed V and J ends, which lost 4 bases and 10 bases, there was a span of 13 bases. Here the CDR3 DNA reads TGCAGTGCTAAACAGGGCACCTCCTACACCTTC. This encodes CSAKQGTSYTF.

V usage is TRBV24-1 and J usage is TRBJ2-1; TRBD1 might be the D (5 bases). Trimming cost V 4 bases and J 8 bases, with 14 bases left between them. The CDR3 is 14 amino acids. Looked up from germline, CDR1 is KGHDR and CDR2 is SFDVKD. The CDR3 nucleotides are TGTGCCACCAGTGAGGGCCAGGGTAGGGATGAGCAGTTCTTC. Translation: CATSEGQGRDEQFF.

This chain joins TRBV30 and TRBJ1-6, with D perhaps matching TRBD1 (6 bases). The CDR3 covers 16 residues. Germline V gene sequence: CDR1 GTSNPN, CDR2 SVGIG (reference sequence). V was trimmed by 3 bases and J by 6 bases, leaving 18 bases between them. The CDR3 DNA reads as TGTGCCTGGAGACTCCCGACAGGCAACCTTAATTCACCCCTCCACTTT. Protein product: CAWRLPTGNLNSPLHF.

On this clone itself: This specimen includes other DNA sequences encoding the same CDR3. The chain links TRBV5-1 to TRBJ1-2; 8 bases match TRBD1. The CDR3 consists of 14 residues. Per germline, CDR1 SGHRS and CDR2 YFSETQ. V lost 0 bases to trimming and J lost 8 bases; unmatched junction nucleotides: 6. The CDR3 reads CASSLGQGARGYTF. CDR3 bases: TGCGCCAGCAGCTTGGGGCAGGGGGCGCGCGGCTACACCTTC.

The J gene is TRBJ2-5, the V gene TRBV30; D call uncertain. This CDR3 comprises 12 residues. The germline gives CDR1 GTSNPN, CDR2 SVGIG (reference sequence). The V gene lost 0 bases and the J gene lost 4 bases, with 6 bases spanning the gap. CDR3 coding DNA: TGTGCCTGGAGTGTCTCCCCAGAGACCCAGTACTTC. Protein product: CAWSVSPETQYF.

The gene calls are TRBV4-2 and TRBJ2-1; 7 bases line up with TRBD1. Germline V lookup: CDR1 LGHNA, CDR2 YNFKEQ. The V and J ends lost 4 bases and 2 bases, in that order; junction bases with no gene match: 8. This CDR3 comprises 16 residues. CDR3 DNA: TGTGCCAGCAGCCCGTTGACAGGGACCACCTACAATGAGCAGTTCTTC. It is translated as CASSPLTGTTYNEQFF.

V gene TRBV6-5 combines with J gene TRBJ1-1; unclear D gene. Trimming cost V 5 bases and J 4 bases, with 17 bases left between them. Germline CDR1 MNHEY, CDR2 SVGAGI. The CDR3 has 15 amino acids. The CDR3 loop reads CASSPGGRFGTEAFF. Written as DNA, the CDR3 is TGTGCCAGCAGTCCCGGAGGTCGGTTTGGCACTGAAGCTTTCTTT.

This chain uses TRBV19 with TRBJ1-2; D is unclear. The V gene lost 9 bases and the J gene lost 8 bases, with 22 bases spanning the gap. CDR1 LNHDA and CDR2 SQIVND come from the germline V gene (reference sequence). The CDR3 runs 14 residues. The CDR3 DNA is TGTGCCAGCTTAGCGCCGACCCCGGTACGGGGCTACACCTTC. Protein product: CASLAPTPVRGYTF.

In nucleotides, the CDR3 is TGCGCCAGCAGTCGAAAGGACAGGGTGGGCACTGAAGCTTTCTTT. Translating gives CASSRKDRVGTEAFF. The V call is TRBV23-1, the J call TRBJ1-1; 8 nucleotides agree with TRBD1. TRBV23-1 is noted as an ORF with a role that remains uncertain. V was pared by 4 bases and J by 4 bases, with 8 bases of the junction left unmatched. The CDR3 totals 15 residues.